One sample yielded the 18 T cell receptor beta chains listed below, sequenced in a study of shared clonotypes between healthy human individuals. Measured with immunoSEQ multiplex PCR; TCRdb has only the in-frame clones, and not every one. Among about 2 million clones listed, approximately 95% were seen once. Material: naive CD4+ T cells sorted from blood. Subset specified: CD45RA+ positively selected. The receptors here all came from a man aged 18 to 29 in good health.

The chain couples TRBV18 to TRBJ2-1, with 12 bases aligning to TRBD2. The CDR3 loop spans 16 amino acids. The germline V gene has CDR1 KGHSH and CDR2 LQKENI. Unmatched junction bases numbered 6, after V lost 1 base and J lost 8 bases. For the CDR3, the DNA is TGTGCCAGCTCACCACTGACTAGCGGGAGTTGGGATGAGCAGTTCTTC. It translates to CASSPLTSGSWDEQFF.

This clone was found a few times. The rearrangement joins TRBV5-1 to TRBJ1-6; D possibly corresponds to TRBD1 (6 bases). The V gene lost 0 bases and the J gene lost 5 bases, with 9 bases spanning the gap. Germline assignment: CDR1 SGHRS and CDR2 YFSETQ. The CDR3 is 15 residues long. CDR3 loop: CASSLARGDNSPLHF. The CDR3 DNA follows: TGCGCCAGCAGCTTGGCCAGGGGAGATAATTCACCCCTCCACTTT.

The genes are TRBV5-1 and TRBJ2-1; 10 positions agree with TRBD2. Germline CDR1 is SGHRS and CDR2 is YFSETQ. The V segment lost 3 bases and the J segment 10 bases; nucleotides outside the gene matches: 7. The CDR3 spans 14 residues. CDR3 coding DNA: TGCGCCAGCAGCTCGGGACTAGCGTTGAAGGAGCAGTTCTTC. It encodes CASSSGLALKEQFF.

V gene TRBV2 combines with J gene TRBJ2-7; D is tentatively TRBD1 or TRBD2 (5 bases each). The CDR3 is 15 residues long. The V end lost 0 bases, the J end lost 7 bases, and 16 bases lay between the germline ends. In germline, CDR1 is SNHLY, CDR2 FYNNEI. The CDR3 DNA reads TGTGCCAGCAGTGAAGCCCCGTATAGGGGAGATGAGCAGTACTTC. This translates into CASSEAPYRGDEQYF.

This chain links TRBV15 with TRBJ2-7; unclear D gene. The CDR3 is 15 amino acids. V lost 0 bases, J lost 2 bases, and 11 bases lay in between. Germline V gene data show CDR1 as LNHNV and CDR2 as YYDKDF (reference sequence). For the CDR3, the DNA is TGTGCCACCAGCAGAGATCTCGCAGCGACCTACGAGCAGTACTTC. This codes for CATSRDLAATYEQYF. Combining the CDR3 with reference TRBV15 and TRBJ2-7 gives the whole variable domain DAMVIQNPRYQVTQFGKPVTLSCSQTLNHNVMYWYQQKSSQAPKLLFHYYDKDFNNEADTPDNFQSRRPNTSFCFLDIRSPGLGDTAMYLCATSRDLAATYEQYFGPGTRLTVT.

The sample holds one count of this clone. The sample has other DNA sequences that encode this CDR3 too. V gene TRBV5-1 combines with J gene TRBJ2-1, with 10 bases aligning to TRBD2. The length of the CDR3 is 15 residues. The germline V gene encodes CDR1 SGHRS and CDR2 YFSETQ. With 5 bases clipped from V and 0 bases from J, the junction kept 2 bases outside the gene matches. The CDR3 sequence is CASRTSGISYNEQFF. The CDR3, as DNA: TGCGCCAGCAGAACTAGCGGGATCTCCTACAATGAGCAGTTCTTC. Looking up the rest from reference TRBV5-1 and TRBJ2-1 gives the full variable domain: KAGVTQTPRYLIKTRGQQVTLSCSPISGHRSVSWYQQTPGQGLQFLFEYFSETQRNKGNFPGRFSGRQFSNSRSEMNVSTLELGDSALYLCASRTSGISYNEQFFGPGTRLTVL.

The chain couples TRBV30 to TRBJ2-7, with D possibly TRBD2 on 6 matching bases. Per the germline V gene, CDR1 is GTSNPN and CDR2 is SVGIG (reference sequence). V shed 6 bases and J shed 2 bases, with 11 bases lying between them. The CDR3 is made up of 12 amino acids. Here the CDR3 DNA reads TGTGCCTGCGGGACTTCGACCTACGAGCAGTACTTC. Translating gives CACGTSTYEQYF.

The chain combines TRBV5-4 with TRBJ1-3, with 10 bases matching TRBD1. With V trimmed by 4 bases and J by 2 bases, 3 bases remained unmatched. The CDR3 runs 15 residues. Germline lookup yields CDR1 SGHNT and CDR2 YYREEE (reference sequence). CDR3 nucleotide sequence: TGTGCCAGCAGCCTAGACAGGGGGCCTGGAAACACCATATATTTT. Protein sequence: CASSLDRGPGNTIYF.

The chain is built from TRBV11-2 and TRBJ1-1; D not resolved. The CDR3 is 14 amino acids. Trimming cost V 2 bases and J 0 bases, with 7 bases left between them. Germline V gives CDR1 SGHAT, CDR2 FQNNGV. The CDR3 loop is CASSLTVVNTEAFF. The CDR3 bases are TGTGCCAGCAGCTTAACCGTGGTGAACACTGAAGCTTTCTTT.

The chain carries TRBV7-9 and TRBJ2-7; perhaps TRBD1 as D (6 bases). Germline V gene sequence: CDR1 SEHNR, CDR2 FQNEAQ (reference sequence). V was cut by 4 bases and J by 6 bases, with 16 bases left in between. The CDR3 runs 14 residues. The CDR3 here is CASSSTQGFREQYF. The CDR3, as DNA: TGTGCCAGCAGCTCTACCCAGGGGTTTCGCGAGCAGTACTTC. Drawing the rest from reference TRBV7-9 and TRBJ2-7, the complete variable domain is DTGVSQNPRHKITKRGQNVTFRCDPISEHNRLYWYRQTLGQGPEFLTYFQNEAQLEKSRLLSDRFSAERPKGSFSTLEIQRTEQGDSAMYLCASSSTQGFREQYFGPGTRLTVT.

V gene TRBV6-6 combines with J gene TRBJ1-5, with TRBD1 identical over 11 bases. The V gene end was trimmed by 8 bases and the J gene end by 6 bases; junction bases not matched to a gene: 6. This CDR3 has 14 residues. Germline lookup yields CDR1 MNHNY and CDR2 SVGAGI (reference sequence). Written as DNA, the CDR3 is TGTGCCAGCGGCCCCGGGACAGGGGGTCAGCCCCAGCATTTT. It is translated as CASGPGTGGQPQHF.

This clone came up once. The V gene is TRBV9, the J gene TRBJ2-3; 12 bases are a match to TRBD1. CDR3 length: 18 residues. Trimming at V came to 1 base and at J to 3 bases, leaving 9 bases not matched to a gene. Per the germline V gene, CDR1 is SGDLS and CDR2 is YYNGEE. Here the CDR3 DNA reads TGTGCCAGCAGCGTAACCGGGACAGGGGGCTTTGGGACAGATACGCAGTATTTT. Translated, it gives CASSVTGTGGFGTDTQYF.

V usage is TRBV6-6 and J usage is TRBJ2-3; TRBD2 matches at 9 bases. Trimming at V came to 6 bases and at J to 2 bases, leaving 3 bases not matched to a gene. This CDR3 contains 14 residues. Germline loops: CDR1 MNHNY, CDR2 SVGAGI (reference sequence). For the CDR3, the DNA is TGTGCCAGCAGGGCGGGGGGGTCCACAGATACGCAGTATTTT. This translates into CASRAGGSTDTQYF.

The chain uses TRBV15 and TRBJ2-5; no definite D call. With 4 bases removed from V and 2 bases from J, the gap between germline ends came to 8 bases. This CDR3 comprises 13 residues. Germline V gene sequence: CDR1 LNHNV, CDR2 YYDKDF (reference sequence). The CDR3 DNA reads TGTGCCACCAGCATGAACAGTCAAGAGACCCAGTACTTC. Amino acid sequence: CATSMNSQETQYF.

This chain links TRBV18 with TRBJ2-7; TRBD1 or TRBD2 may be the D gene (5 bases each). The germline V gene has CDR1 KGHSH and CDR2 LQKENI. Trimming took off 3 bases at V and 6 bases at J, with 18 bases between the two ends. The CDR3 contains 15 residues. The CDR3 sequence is CASSPLGTGNLEQYF. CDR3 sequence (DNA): TGTGCCAGCTCACCGCTCGGGACCGGAAACCTCGAGCAGTACTTC.

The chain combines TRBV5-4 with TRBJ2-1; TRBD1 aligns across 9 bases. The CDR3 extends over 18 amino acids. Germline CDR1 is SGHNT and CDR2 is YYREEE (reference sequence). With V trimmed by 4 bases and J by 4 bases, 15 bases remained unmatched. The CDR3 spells CASSVAGTGSSGYNEQFF. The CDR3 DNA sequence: TGTGCCAGCAGCGTAGCCGGGACAGGGTCTAGCGGATACAATGAGCAGTTCTTC. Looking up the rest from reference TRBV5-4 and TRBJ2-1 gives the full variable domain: ETGVTQSPTHLIKTRGQQVTLRCSSQSGHNTVSWYQQALGQGPQFIFQYYREEENGRGNFPPRFSGLQFPNYSSELNVNALELDDSALYLCASSVAGTGSSGYNEQFFGPGTRLTVL.

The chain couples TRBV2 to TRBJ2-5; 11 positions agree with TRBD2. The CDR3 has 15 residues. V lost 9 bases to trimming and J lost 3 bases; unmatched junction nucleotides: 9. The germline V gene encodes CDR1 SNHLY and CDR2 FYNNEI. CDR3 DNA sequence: TGTGCCAGTTTCGGGGGGACTAGCGGTAAAGAGACCCAGTACTTC. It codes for CASFGGTSGKETQYF.

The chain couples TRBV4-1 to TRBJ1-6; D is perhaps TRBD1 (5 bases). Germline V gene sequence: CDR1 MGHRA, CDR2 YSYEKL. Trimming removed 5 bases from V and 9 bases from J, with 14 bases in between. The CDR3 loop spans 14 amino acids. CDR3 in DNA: TGCGCCAGCAGCGACCCCGGGGGAGGTTCACCCCTCCACTTT. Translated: CASSDPGGGSPLHF.